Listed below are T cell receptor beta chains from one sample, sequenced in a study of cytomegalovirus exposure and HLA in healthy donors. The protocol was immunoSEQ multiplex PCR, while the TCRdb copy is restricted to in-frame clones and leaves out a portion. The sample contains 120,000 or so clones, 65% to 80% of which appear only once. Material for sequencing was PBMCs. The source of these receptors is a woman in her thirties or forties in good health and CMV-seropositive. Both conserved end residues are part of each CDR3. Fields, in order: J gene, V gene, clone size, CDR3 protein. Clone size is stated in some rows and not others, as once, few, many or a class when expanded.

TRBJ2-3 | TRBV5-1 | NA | CASSLGGGANTDTQYF
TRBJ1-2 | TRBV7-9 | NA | CASSLLGQAYGYTF
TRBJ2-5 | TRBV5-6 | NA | CASSLGTGTTGEETQYF
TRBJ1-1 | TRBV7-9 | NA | CASSLGTGHMNTEAFF
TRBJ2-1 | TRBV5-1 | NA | CASSFEWASYNEQFF
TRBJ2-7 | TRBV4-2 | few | CASSHEQGVVDEQYF
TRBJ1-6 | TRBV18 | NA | CASSREGSSYNSPLHF
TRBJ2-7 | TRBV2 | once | CASFSGTGLSYEQYF
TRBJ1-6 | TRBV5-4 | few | CASSLMITGDNSPLHF
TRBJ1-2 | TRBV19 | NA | CASSIIGTGTYGYTF
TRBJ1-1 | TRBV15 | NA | CATSRDLLSEDRGTDAFF
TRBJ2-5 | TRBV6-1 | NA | CASSASLPSGGFRETQYF
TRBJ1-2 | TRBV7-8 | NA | CASSLMDRGYGYTF
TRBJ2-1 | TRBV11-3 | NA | CASSSSSGGQFF
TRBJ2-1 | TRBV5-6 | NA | CASSLGLGNNEQFF
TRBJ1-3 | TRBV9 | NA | CASSGVGQGNTIYF
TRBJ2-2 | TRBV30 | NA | CAWDRGANTGELFF
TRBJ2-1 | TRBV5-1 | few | CASSFGTGGNNEQFF
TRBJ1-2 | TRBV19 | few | CASSIGTGGAKDGYTF
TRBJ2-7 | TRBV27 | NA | CASSLAGEQYF
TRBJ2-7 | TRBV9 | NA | CASSKDGGVYEQYF
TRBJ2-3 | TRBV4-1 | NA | CASRGTAGGRSPDTQYF
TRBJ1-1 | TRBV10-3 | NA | CAISESDSEAFF
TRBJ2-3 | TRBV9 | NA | CASSVRREDTDTQYF
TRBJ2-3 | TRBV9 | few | CASSVGSTVDTQYF
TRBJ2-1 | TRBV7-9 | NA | CASSFGTGRDEQFF
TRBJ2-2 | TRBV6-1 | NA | CASTEHRELFF
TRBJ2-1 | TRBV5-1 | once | CASSPRVAGGGVHEQFF
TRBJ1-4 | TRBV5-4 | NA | CASSFRDSRNEKLFF
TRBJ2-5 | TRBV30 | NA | CAWSVRGAGETQYF
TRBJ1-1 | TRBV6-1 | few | CASSDGGAVIGNTEAFF
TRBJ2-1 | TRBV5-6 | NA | CASSLGLAGGIPYNEQFF
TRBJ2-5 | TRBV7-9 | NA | CASSGIAGAVEVKETQYF
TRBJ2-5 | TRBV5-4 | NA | CASRPQGKGIQEAQYF
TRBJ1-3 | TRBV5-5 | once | CASSLKDREGWNTIYF
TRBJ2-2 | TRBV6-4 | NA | CASSKTGFDGELWDGELFF
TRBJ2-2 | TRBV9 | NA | CASSVGGGDTGELFF
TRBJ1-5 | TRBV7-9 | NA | CASSPQGAWNQPQHF
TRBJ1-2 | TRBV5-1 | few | CASSPTGDYGYTF
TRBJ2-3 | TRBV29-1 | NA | CSVARAVSGRTAQYF
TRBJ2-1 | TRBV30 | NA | CACTSVFSGGEQFF
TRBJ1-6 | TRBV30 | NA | CAWRQGSYNSPLHF
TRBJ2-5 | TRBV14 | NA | CASTGTGGRTQYF